This passage covers 21 T cell receptor beta chains from one sample sequenced in a study of blood T cell repertoires in COVID-19. Sequencing was performed with immunoSEQ multiplex PCR; in TCRdb, only in-frame clones are kept and a portion is missing. This repertoire shows approximately 280,000 clones, about four fifths found once; its top ten account for more than 4%. Sequencing was done on a sample of PBMCs or T cells enriched from blood (not recorded which). The receptors stem from a man aged 35-49 years who had been exposed to COVID-19.

The gene calls are TRBV14 and TRBJ1-2; a possible D gene is TRBD1 (6 bases). CDR1 SGHDN and CDR2 FVKESK come from the germline V gene. V was clipped by 8 bases and J by 4 bases, with 17 bases between them. This CDR3 has 14 residues. In DNA form, the CDR3 reads TGTGCCAGCGGTAGGACAGTATCACCCTATGGCTACACCTTC. Its protein is CASGRTVSPYGYTF.

The chain joins TRBV5-6 to TRBJ1-5; 9 bases fit TRBD1. The J segment lost 6 bases and the V segment lost 1 base, leaving 14 bases of the junction unmatched. CDR3 length: 18 residues. Germline V gene sequence: CDR1 SGHDT, CDR2 YYEEEE. The CDR3 loop reads CASSLFRGQGMIRQPQHF. CDR3 bases: TGTGCCAGCAGCTTGTTCCGGGGACAGGGTATGATTCGTCAGCCCCAGCATTTT.

The rearrangement links TRBV7-9 to TRBJ2-7, with 9 bases that match TRBD1. Germline CDR1 is SEHNR and CDR2 is FQNEAQ (reference sequence). The CDR3 runs 15 residues. V dropped 2 bases and J dropped 5; count of bases not matched to a gene: 7. In DNA, the CDR3 is TGTGCCAGCAGCTTATTACAGGGGGCTTACAACGAGCAGTACTTC. It codes for CASSLLQGAYNEQYF.

The genes are TRBV18 and TRBJ1-2; tentative D call: TRBD1 (6 bases). This CDR3 is 15 amino acids long. Between the trimmed V and J ends, which lost 4 bases and 6 bases, there was a span of 18 bases. The germline gives CDR1 KGHSH, CDR2 LQKENI. The CDR3 DNA sequence: TGTGCCAGCTCACGGATGACCGGGACAATCGATGGCTACACCTTC. As protein: CASSRMTGTIDGYTF.

This chain joins TRBV14 and TRBJ2-7; TRBD2 matches 9 bases. The CDR3 has 19 amino acids. CDR1 and CDR2 from the germline V gene are SGHDN and FVKESK. V gave up 4 bases and J gave up 4 bases; unmatched junction bases: 20. The CDR3 bases are TGTGCCAGCAGCCCCCTGAGGGGCGGGAGGGCCCAGACTTTTTACGAGCAGTACTTC. This encodes CASSPLRGGRAQTFYEQYF.

V usage is TRBV19 and J usage is TRBJ2-6; D unresolved. This CDR3 spans 17 amino acids. Trimming left V 0 bases short and J 0 bases short, with 9 bases between. Germline CDR1 is LNHDA and CDR2 is SQIVND (reference sequence). Written as DNA, the CDR3 is TGTGCCAGTAGTATAGATAGAAAGCTCTCTGGGGCCAACGTCCTGACTTTC. Amino acids: CASSIDRKLSGANVLTF.

The J gene is TRBJ1-2, the V gene TRBV30; 8 bases align to TRBD1. This CDR3 spans 12 amino acids. Germline V gene sequence: CDR1 GTSNPN, CDR2 SVGIG (reference sequence). V lost 5 bases, J lost 4 bases, and 3 bases stayed unmatched. CDR3 sequence reads: CAWGDRGYGYTF. CDR3 DNA sequence: TGTGCCTGGGGTGACAGGGGCTATGGCTACACCTTC.

This chain joins TRBV18 and TRBJ2-1; D is ambiguous. This CDR3 contains 15 residues. Germline V gene data show CDR1 as KGHSH and CDR2 as LQKENI. V shed 4 bases and J shed 0 bases, with 10 bases lying between them. The CDR3 is CASSQDRSSYNEQFF. CDR3 DNA: TGTGCCAGCTCACAGGATAGGAGCTCCTACAATGAGCAGTTCTTC.

V and J are TRBV6-4 and TRBJ2-3; D perhaps matches TRBD1 (6 bases). The CDR3 totals 15 residues. The V gene lost 2 bases and the J gene lost 4 bases, with 13 bases spanning the gap. CDR1 is MRHNA and CDR2 is SNTAGT in the germline V gene. The CDR3 here is CASSDGQTLADTQYF. CDR3 coding DNA: TGTGCCAGCAGTGACGGACAGACCCTGGCAGATACGCAGTATTTT.

This rearrangement joins TRBV5-1 to TRBJ1-5, with D possibly being TRBD1 (5 bases). Deletions cut 2 bases from V and 4 bases from J, with 13 bases between. This CDR3 has 15 residues. Germline CDR1 SGHRS, CDR2 YFSETQ. The CDR3 protein is CASSLEGAGNQPQHF. Written as DNA, the CDR3 is TGCGCCAGCAGCTTAGAAGGGGCGGGGAATCAGCCCCAGCATTTT.

This clone appeared once. The rearrangement joins TRBV20-1 to TRBJ2-2, with D possibly being TRBD2 (6 bases). The CDR3 length is 15 residues. Germline CDR1 and CDR2: DFQATT and SNEGSKA (reference sequence). V was trimmed by 3 bases and J by 6 bases, leaving 17 bases between them. CDR3: CSASKPGGLAGELFF. CDR3 in DNA: TGCAGTGCTAGTAAACCAGGAGGGTTGGCCGGGGAGCTGTTTTTT.

This clone is a singleton in its sample. V and J are TRBV7-9 and TRBJ1-3, with unresolved D. With 5 bases removed from V and 0 bases from J, the gap between germline ends came to 20 bases. There are 18 residues in the CDR3. CDR1 and CDR2 (germline): SEHNR, FQNEAQ (reference sequence). CDR3 sequence reads: CASSPARSQSSSGNTIYF. DNA for the CDR3: TGTGCCAGCAGCCCCGCTAGGTCGCAGTCCTCCTCTGGAAACACCATATATTTT.

V gene TRBV2 combines with J gene TRBJ1-2; D remains ambiguous. The CDR3 extends over 11 amino acids. The germline V gene has CDR1 SNHLY and CDR2 FYNNEI. V shed 6 bases and J shed 5 bases, with 7 bases lying between them. DNA of the CDR3: TGTGCCAGCAGGTACTCTTATGGCTACACCTTC. Protein sequence: CASRYSYGYTF.

V and J are TRBV24-1 and TRBJ2-1, with 10 bases fitting TRBD1. Trimming took 7 bases from V and 2 from J; bases not matched to a gene: 4. This CDR3 has 15 residues. From germline, CDR1 is KGHDR and CDR2 SFDVKD. CDR3 DNA sequence: TGTGCCACCAGCCTTGACAGGGGGCCCTACAATGAGCAGTTCTTC. This codes for CATSLDRGPYNEQFF.

This chain joins TRBV11-2 and TRBJ2-1, with TRBD1 matching over 7 bases. Germline loops: CDR1 SGHAT, CDR2 FQNNGV. The CDR3 is made up of 16 amino acids. V trimming: 1 base; J trimming: 7 bases; junction bases outside the gene matches: 10. This CDR3 is CASSLGLTGAMNEQFF. The CDR3 region has the DNA TGTGCCAGCAGCTTAGGGTTAACAGGGGCAATGAATGAGCAGTTCTTC.

CDR3 nucleotide sequence: TGTGCCAGCAGCCAAGGGCCGGACAGGGAGGATGGCTACACCTTC. This encodes CASSQGPDREDGYTF. This chain connects TRBV3-1 (or the pseudogene TRBV3-2) to TRBJ1-2; 8 positions match TRBD1. This CDR3 is 15 amino acids long. The trim removed 1 base at V and 6 bases at J, leaving 7 bases unmatched. Germline CDR1 reads LGHDT; CDR2 reads YNNKEL (reference sequence).

This chain links TRBV12-3 or TRBV12-4 with TRBJ2-1; D gene unclear. Trimming took 7 bases from V and 8 from J, leaving 9 bases between them. This CDR3 comprises 11 residues. The CDR3: CASKTSHEQFF. Written as DNA, the CDR3 is TGTGCCAGCAAAACTTCACATGAGCAGTTCTTC.

The V call is TRBV19, the J call TRBJ2-7, with 8 positions matching TRBD1. Trimming cost V 5 bases and J 6 bases; bases outside gene matches: 9. The length of the CDR3 is 14 residues. Germline values: CDR1 LNHDA, CDR2 SQIVND (reference sequence). The CDR3 nucleotides are TGTGCCAGTAGTCCATGGACAGGGACGGGCGAGCAGTACTTC. This gives the protein CASSPWTGTGEQYF. The full variable domain, with the rest looked up from reference TRBV19 and TRBJ2-7, is DGGITQSPKYLFRKEGQNVTLSCEQNLNHDAMYWYRQDPGQGLRLIYYSQIVNDFQKGDIAEGYSVSREKKESFPLTVTSAQKNPTAFYLCASSPWTGTGEQYFGPGTRLTVT.

The rearrangement joins TRBV18 to TRBJ1-2; D is undetermined. The germline V and J ends were trimmed by 3 bases and 3 bases, with 5 bases remaining between them. The CDR3 covers 12 residues. Germline CDR1 is KGHSH and CDR2 is LQKENI. CDR3 sequence reads: CASSPEDYGYTF. In DNA form, the CDR3 reads TGTGCCAGCTCACCGGAGGACTATGGCTACACCTTC.

This chain links TRBV5-4 with TRBJ1-1; the D gene is possibly TRBD1 (5 bases). With 2 bases removed from V and 7 bases from J, the gap between germline ends came to 15 bases. Germline-derived CDR1 and CDR2 are SGHNT and YYREEE (reference sequence). The CDR3 spans 14 residues. CDR3 bases: TGTGCCAGCAGCTTCGGGGGGAGACTAAATGAAGCTTTCTTT. As protein: CASSFGGRLNEAFF. Looking up the rest from reference TRBV5-4 and TRBJ1-1 gives the full variable domain: ETGVTQSPTHLIKTRGQQVTLRCSSQSGHNTVSWYQQALGQGPQFIFQYYREEENGRGNFPPRFSGLQFPNYSSELNVNALELDDSALYLCASSFGGRLNEAFFGQGTRLTVV.

This clone was found a few times. This chain connects TRBV7-3 to TRBJ2-3; TRBD2 aligns across 12 bases. Germline CDR1 and CDR2: SGHTA and FQGTGA. Trimming took 5 bases from V and 5 from J; bases not matched to a gene: 14. This CDR3 is built from 18 residues. This chain's CDR3 is CASSQTPRLAGVRDTQYF. CDR3 DNA sequence: TGTGCCAGCAGCCAAACCCCAAGACTAGCGGGAGTCAGAGATACGCAGTATTTT.